The clone carrying this TCR beta chain has more than one count but fewer than ten. TCRdb recomputed calls from the reads with MiXCR, one row per CDR3 protein. The sample consists of hundreds of thousands of distinct CDR3 sequences, approximately 24% of them appearing once. From germline, CDR1 is SEHNR and CDR2 FQNEAQ (reference sequence). The CDR3 length is 11 residues. Trimming left V 11 bases short and J 8 bases short, with 15 bases between. The data are from a study of T cell repertoires in cytomegalovirus infection. The source material was CD8+ T cells from PBMCs. The clonotype was recovered from a human donor in good health (CMV status not recorded). Some clones in this sample may be carry-over from other donors' samples. The rearrangement links TRBV7-9 to TRBJ1-2; D call uncertain. The CDR3 spells CAELAVGGYTF. Written as DNA, the CDR3 is TGTGCCGAGCTAGCCGTCGGAGGCTACACCTTC.